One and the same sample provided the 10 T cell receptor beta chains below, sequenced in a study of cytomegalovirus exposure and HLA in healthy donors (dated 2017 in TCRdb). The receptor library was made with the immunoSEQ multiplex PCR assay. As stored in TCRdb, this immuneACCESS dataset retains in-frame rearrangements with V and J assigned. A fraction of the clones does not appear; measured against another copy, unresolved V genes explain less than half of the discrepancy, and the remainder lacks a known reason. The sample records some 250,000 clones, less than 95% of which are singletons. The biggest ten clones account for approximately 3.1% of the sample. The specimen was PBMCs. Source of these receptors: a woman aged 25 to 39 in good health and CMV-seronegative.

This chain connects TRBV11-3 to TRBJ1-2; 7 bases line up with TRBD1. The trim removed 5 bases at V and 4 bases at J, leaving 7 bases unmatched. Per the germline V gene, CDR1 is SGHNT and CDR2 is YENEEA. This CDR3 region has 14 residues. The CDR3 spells CASSRGQVSYGYTF. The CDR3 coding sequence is TGTGCCAGCAGCCGCGGACAGGTCTCCTATGGCTACACCTTC. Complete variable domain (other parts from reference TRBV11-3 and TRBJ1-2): EAGVVQSPRYKIIEKKQPVAFWCNPISGHNTLYWYLQNLGQGPELLIRYENEEAVDDSQLPKDRFSAERLKGVDSTLKIQPAELGDSAVYLCASSRGQVSYGYTFGSGTRLTVV.

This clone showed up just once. CDR3 in amino acids: CASSPTAGGELFF. CDR3 bases: TGTGCCAGCAGCCCCACAGCGGGCGGGGAGCTGTTTTTT. J is TRBJ2-2 and V is TRBV7-8, with D maybe TRBD2 (6 bases). Germline CDR1 and CDR2: SGHVS and FQNEAQ. Trimming removed 5 bases from V and 7 bases from J, with 11 bases in between. This CDR3 comprises 13 residues.

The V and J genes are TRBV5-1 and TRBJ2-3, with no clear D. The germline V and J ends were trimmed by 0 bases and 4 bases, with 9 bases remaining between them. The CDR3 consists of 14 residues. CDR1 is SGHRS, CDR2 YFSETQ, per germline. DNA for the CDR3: TGCGCCAGCAGCTTGGATCTATCCTCAGATACGCAGTATTTT. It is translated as CASSLDLSSDTQYF.

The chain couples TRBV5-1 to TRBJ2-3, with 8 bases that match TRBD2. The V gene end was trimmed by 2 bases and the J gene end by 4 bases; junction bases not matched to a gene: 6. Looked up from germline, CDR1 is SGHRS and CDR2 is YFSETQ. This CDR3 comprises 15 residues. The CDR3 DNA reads TGCGCCAGCAGCTTTTCAGCGGGAGCCCCAGATACGCAGTATTTT. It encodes CASSFSAGAPDTQYF.

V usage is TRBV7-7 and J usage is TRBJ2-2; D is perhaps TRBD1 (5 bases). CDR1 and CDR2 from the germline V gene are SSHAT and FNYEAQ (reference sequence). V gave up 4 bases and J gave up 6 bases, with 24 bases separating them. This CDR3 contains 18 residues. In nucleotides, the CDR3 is TGTGCCAGCAGCTCCCTCGGCGCAGCAGGGATTGACGCCGGGGAGCTGTTTTTT. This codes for CASSSLGAAGIDAGELFF.

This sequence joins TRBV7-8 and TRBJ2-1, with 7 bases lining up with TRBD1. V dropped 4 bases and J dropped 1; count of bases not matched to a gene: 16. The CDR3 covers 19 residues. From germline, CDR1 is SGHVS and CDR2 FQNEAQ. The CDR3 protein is CASSSPPWAVQGSYNEQFF. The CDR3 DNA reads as TGTGCCAGCAGCTCTCCACCGTGGGCTGTACAGGGGTCCTACAATGAGCAGTTCTTC.

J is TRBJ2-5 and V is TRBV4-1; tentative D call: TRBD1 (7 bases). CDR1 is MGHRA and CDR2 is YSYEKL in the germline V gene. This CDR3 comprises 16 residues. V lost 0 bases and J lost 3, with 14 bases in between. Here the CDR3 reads CASSQDGARGEETQYF. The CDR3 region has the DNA TGCGCCAGCAGCCAAGATGGGGCCAGGGGGGAAGAGACCCAGTACTTC.

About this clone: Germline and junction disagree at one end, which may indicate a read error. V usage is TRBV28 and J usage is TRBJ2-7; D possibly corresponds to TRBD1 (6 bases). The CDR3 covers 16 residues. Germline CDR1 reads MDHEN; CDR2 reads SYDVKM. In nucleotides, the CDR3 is TGTGCCAGCAGTTCCCTTAGATTCGAGACAGGTCTGGGTTGGGACTTC. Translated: CASSSLRFETGLGWDF.

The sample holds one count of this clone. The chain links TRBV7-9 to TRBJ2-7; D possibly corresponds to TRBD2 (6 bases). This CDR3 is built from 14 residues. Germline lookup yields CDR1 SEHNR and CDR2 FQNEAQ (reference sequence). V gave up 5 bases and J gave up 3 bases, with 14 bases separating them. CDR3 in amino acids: CASSPTISGYEQYF. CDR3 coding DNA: TGTGCCAGCAGCCCCACCATTAGCGGCTACGAGCAGTACTTC.

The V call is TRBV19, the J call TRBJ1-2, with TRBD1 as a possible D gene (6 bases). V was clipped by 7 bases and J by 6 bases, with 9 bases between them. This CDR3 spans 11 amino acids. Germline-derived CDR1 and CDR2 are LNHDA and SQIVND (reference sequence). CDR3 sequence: CASTQGDGYTF. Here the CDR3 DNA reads TGTGCCAGTACACAGGGAGATGGCTACACCTTC.